Each of the 7 T cell receptor beta chains below was sequenced from the same sample in a study of breast tumors, draining lymph nodes, adjacent tissues. The lymph nodes were axillary draining lymph nodes from breast cancer patients. TCRdb reanalysed the multiplex PCR reads using MiXCR and keeps one entry per CDR3 protein. The sample holds around 130,000 distinct CDR3 sequences, approximately 32% seen once. Sequenced material: axillary lymph node tissue. The source of these receptors is a female donor with breast cancer. Some clones in this sample may be carry-over from other donors' samples.

Points on this clonotype: One base away lies a much larger clone, so this may be a sequencing read error. The chain is built from TRBV6-2 or TRBV6-3 and TRBJ1-3; possibly TRBD1 for D (5 bases). The CDR3 covers 15 residues. Germline V gene lookup returns CDR1 MNHEY and CDR2 SVGEGT. Trimming cost V 8 bases and J 0 bases, with 14 bases left between them. In DNA, the CDR3 is TGTGCCAGCGGCTACGGGACCTACTCTGGAAACACCATATATTTT. This encodes CASGYGTYSGNTIYF.

On this clonotype itself: A read error is possible here, since a much larger clone lies one base away. The chain is built from TRBV20-1 and TRBJ1-2; D remains unclear. This CDR3 has 12 residues. Germline CDR1 is DFQATT and CDR2 is SNEGSKA (reference sequence). CDR3 nucleotide sequence: TGCAGTGCCGAGCACGGGTACCCTGGCTACCCCTTC. Translated: CSAEHGYPGYPF.

Details on this clonotype: This may come from a read error, since a much larger clone is one base off. The chain couples TRBV5-6 to TRBJ2-5; D is perhaps TRBD1 or TRBD2 (5 bases each). V lost 4 bases and J 2 bases, leaving 18 bases between the germline ends. This CDR3 is 16 amino acids long. Germline V CDR1 and CDR2: SGHDT, YYEEEE. The chain's CDR3 is CASSALGASGQETQYF. CDR3 DNA: TGTGCCAGCAGCGCCCTCGGGGCGTCGGGGCAAGAGACCCAGTACTTC.

The chain joins TRBV11-2 to TRBJ2-7; D might be TRBD1 (6 bases). The CDR3 is 15 residues long. Trimming took 2 bases from V and 0 from J, leaving 11 bases between them. The germline V gene has CDR1 SGHAT and CDR2 FQNNGV. The CDR3, as DNA: TGTGCCAGCAGCTTAACAGGGTACGGCTCCTACGAGCAGTACTTC. Protein product: CASSLTGYGSYEQYF.

Many counts were recorded for this clonotype. The chain joins TRBV19 to TRBJ2-1; D is possibly TRBD1 (5 bases). V dropped 2 bases and J dropped 6 bases, with 8 bases sitting between them. From germline, CDR1 is LNHDA and CDR2 SQIVND (reference sequence). The CDR3 is 13 residues long. The CDR3 DNA reads as TGTGCCAGTAGTATAACAGGAATCAATGAGCAGTTCTTC. Amino acid sequence: CASSITGINEQFF.

This clonotype was picked up a small number of times. This chain uses TRBV5-6 with TRBJ1-4; 10 bases are a match to TRBD1. The CDR3 is 14 residues long. CDR1 is SGHDT and CDR2 is YYEEEE in the germline V gene. J gave up 8 bases and V 3 bases, and 4 bases lay outside the gene matches. CDR3 sequence reads: CASSSDRGREKLFF. The CDR3 coding sequence is TGTGCCAGCAGCTCAGACAGGGGGCGGGAAAAACTGTTTTTT.

This clonotype was observed at least ten times. The chain joins TRBV7-8 to TRBJ1-6; D is unclear. Germline-derived CDR1 and CDR2 are SGHVS and FQNEAQ. V shed 1 base and J shed 7 bases, with 2 bases lying between them. This CDR3 has 12 amino acids. Written as DNA, the CDR3 is TGTGCCAGCAGCTTAGTGAATTCACCCCTCCACTTT. Its protein is CASSLVNSPLHF.